The T cell receptor (beta chain) under discussion was sequenced for a study of blood T cell repertoires in COVID-19. Per the study methods: Quantification of nucleated cells was approximated via reference gene primer amplification. Measured with immunoSEQ multiplex PCR; TCRdb has only the in-frame clones, and not every one. V and J calls and clone size follow that table, whereas D and trimming were derived from the DNA. The data contain roughly 260,000 clones, 86% of them singletons. The ends were cut back, 7 bases at V and 4 bases at J, with 11 bases in the middle. The CDR3 has 12 amino acids. Germline V gives CDR1 SQVTM, CDR2 ANQGSEA. Either two negative PCRs, clearance, or symptom resolution qualified Cohort 3 donors as recovered.

The chain recombines TRBV29-1 with TRBJ1-3; D may be TRBD1 (6 bases). Sequenced sample: PBMCs or T cells enriched from blood (not recorded which). The receptor comes from a woman aged 18-30 years who had recovered from COVID-19. In DNA, the CDR3 is TGCAGCGGGGTAGGACAGGGAAACACCATATATTTT. Translated, it gives CSGVGQGNTIYF.